Below, 32 T cell receptor beta chains from the same sample are listed, as sequenced in a study of blood T cell repertoires in COVID-19. The assay was immunoSEQ multiplex PCR, and TCRdb's table has in-frame clones only and misses some. The sample carries 35,000 to 40,000 clones, 87% recorded once. Sequenced: peripheral blood. The receptor source for this set is a human donor in a cohort sampled during active COVID-19.

This chain uses TRBV6-5 with TRBJ1-1; D uncertain. CDR1 and CDR2 from the germline V gene are MNHEY and SVGAGI. This CDR3 region has 12 residues. The V and J ends lost 9 bases and 0 bases respectively, with 8 bases between them. For the CDR3, the DNA is TGTGCCAGTGTTAGCCTGAACACTGAAGCTTTCTTT. Translation gives CASVSLNTEAFF.

This sequence joins TRBV11-2 and TRBJ1-5; D remains ambiguous. The ends were cut back, 0 bases at V and 1 base at J, with 13 bases in the middle. Germline V gives CDR1 SGHAT, CDR2 FQNNGV. The CDR3 spans 17 residues. The CDR3 DNA follows: TGTGCCAGCAGCTTAGATCTCAGCGGCACCAGCAATCAGCCCCAGCATTTT. Encoded protein: CASSLDLSGTSNQPQHF.

This clone came up a few times. The chain recombines TRBV7-2 with TRBJ1-5; D is ambiguous. The CDR3 length is 16 residues. Germline assignment: CDR1 SGHTA and CDR2 FQGNSA. With 1 base removed from V and 0 bases from J, the gap between germline ends came to 10 bases. CDR3 residues: CASSLGRDYSNQPQHF. The CDR3 bases are TGTGCCAGCAGCTTAGGTCGCGATTATAGCAATCAGCCCCAGCATTTT.

The V call is TRBV28, the J call TRBJ2-5; 7 bases align to TRBD1. The germline V gene encodes CDR1 MDHEN and CDR2 SYDVKM. There are 15 residues in the CDR3. The V segment lost 6 bases and the J segment 4 bases; nucleotides outside the gene matches: 11. The CDR3 DNA follows: TGTGCCAGCAGCTGGCAAAGGGGGCGACGAGAGACCCAGTACTTC. Amino acids: CASSWQRGRRETQYF.

This clone was counted a single time. This chain links TRBV7-3 with TRBJ2-1; TRBD1 aligns across 9 bases. J gave up 5 bases and V 5 bases, and 4 bases lay outside the gene matches. CDR1 and CDR2 (germline): SGHTA, FQGTGA. The CDR3 is 14 residues long. Written as DNA, the CDR3 is TGTGCCAGCAGCGCCGGGACAGGGAACAATGAGCAGTTCTTC. Translation: CASSAGTGNNEQFF.

V and J are TRBV3-1 (or the pseudogene TRBV3-2) and TRBJ1-1, with D maybe TRBD1 (6 bases). The ends were cut back, 5 bases at V and 1 base at J, with 11 bases in the middle. Germline CDR1 is LGHDT and CDR2 is YNNKEL (reference sequence). The CDR3 is 14 residues long. CDR3: CASSGGQSNTEAFF. CDR3 in DNA: TGTGCCAGCAGCGGCGGACAGTCGAACACTGAAGCTTTCTTT.

J is TRBJ2-1 and V is TRBV4-1; 12 positions agree with TRBD2. The CDR3 loop spans 17 amino acids. From germline, CDR1 is MGHRA and CDR2 YSYEKL. With 1 base clipped from V and 4 bases from J, the junction kept 5 bases outside the gene matches. CDR3 sequence (DNA): TGCGCCAGCAGCCAAGTAAGGCTAGCGGGGGGGTACAATGAGCAGTTCTTC. Translating gives CASSQVRLAGGYNEQFF.

The chain combines TRBV7-2 with TRBJ2-7; the D gene is possibly TRBD2 (5 bases). Trimming pared 0 bases from V and 5 bases from J, leaving 8 bases between. This CDR3 is built from 13 residues. Germline CDR1 is SGHTA and CDR2 is FQGNSA. DNA of the CDR3: TGTGCCAGCAGCTTAGCGGGAGTCCACGAGCAGTACTTC. The encoded protein is CASSLAGVHEQYF.

The CDR3 reads CASSATGTALSTDTQYF. Written as DNA, the CDR3 is TGTGCCAGCAGCGCCACCGGGACAGCTTTGAGCACAGATACGCAGTATTTT. The chain recombines TRBV25-1 with TRBJ2-3, with 7 bases identical to TRBD1. Unmatched junction bases numbered 12, after V lost 6 bases and J lost 0 bases. Germline V CDR1 and CDR2: MGHDK, SYGVNS. The CDR3 consists of 17 residues.

The rearrangement links TRBV28 to TRBJ2-3; D not certain. Trimming removed 5 bases at V and 0 bases at J, with 6 bases between. This CDR3 has 13 residues. CDR1 and CDR2 from the germline V gene are MDHEN and SYDVKM. The chain's CDR3 is CASSPGSTDTQYF. The CDR3 DNA reads TGTGCCAGCAGTCCCGGGAGCACAGATACGCAGTATTTT.

This clone was seen once. The chain uses TRBV7-2 and TRBJ2-2; the D is unclear. The CDR3 consists of 12 residues. Germline V gene lookup returns CDR1 SGHTA and CDR2 FQGNSA. The V gene lost 1 base and the J gene lost 8 bases, with 5 bases spanning the gap. The CDR3 nucleotides are TGTGCCAGCAGCTTAGATACTGGGGAGCTGTTTTTT. Translation gives CASSLDTGELFF.

The chain employs TRBV25-1 and TRBJ2-5, with D perhaps matching TRBD1 (6 bases). Trimming removed 4 bases from V and 0 bases from J, with 12 bases in between. The germline CDR1 and CDR2 sequences are MGHDK and SYGVNS. The CDR3 runs to 15 residues. The CDR3 region has the DNA TGTGCCAGCAGTGCGACCGACAGGTACCAAGAGACCCAGTACTTC. Its protein product is CASSATDRYQETQYF.

This chain connects TRBV20-1 to TRBJ2-7; 9 bases agree with TRBD1. CDR1 and CDR2 (germline): DFQATT, SNEGSKA (reference sequence). The CDR3 extends over 13 amino acids. Trimming took 3 bases from V and 9 from J; bases not matched to a gene: 9. In DNA form, the CDR3 reads TGCAGTGCTAGTGCGGGACAGGGTAGTGTGCAGTACTTC. Translating it yields CSASAGQGSVQYF.

This chain uses TRBV4-1 with TRBJ1-5, with a possible D match to TRBD1 (5 bases). This CDR3 spans 14 amino acids. V was trimmed by 2 bases and J by 6 bases, leaving 11 bases between them. Germline V gives CDR1 MGHRA, CDR2 YSYEKL. The CDR3 is CASSQPREAQPQHF. Here the CDR3 DNA reads TGCGCCAGCAGCCAACCCAGGGAGGCTCAGCCCCAGCATTTT.

In this sample, this clone turned up once. At the DNA level, this CDR3 is encoded by other sequences in the same sample as well. The chain employs TRBV9 and TRBJ2-3; 11 bases match TRBD1. This CDR3 has 17 amino acids. After removal of 0 bases from V and 5 bases from J, the junction contained 8 bases not matched to a gene. Germline CDR1 SGDLS, CDR2 YYNGEE. The CDR3 sequence: CASSVGEGTGGIDTQYF. CDR3 bases: TGTGCCAGCAGCGTAGGGGAGGGGACAGGGGGTATAGATACGCAGTATTTT.

The sample holds a few counts of this clone. The V call is TRBV27, the J call TRBJ2-5; maybe TRBD1 (7 bases). Germline V gene sequence: CDR1 MNHEY, CDR2 SMNVEV (reference sequence). Trimming took off 5 bases at V and 5 bases at J, with 21 bases between the two ends. The CDR3 length is 16 residues. The CDR3 nucleotides read TGTGCCAGCAGTGACCTAGACAGGGACTCCCGGGAGACCCAGTACTTC. Its translation: CASSDLDRDSRETQYF.

The V gene is TRBV7-9, the J gene TRBJ2-7; D might be TRBD2 (6 bases). V dropped 1 base and J dropped 7 bases, with 17 bases sitting between them. The CDR3 loop spans 15 amino acids. The V gene's germline CDR1 is SEHNR and CDR2 FQNEAQ (reference sequence). The CDR3 loop is CASSLVPGVRGEQYF. The CDR3 DNA reads as TGTGCCAGCAGCTTAGTCCCGGGAGTACGAGGGGAGCAGTACTTC.

This chain uses TRBV19 with TRBJ1-5; tentative D call: TRBD1 (5 bases). CDR3 length: 15 residues. CDR1 and CDR2 (germline): LNHDA, SQIVND (reference sequence). V lost 5 bases, J lost 2 bases, and 13 bases lay in between. CDR3 sequence reads: CASSLDAGGNQPQHF. For the CDR3, the DNA is TGTGCCAGTAGTCTCGATGCGGGGGGCAATCAGCCCCAGCATTTT.

The CDR3 DNA reads TGTGCCAGCAGCTTAAATTCCGGACAGTTTGGGGTAGCTTTCTTT. Protein: CASSLNSGQFGVAFF. The gene calls are TRBV11-2 and TRBJ1-1; possible D gene TRBD1, 6 bases. Germline V lookup: CDR1 SGHAT, CDR2 FQNNGV. V lost 2 bases and J 10 bases, leaving 20 bases between the germline ends. The CDR3 extends over 15 amino acids.

The rearrangement joins TRBV7-2 to TRBJ2-3; perhaps TRBD2 as D (5 bases). Trimming removed 5 bases at V and 5 bases at J, with 20 bases between. Germline V gene sequence: CDR1 SGHTA, CDR2 FQGNSA. The CDR3 has 16 amino acids. This CDR3 is CASSPPSYFSEDTQYF. As DNA, the CDR3 is TGTGCCAGCAGCCCGCCCAGTTACTTTAGCGAAGATACGCAGTATTTT.

V gene TRBV5-1 combines with J gene TRBJ2-3; 8 bases align to TRBD1. The CDR3 is 13 amino acids. V lost 3 bases, J lost 11 bases, and 8 bases stayed unmatched. Germline CDR1 is SGHRS and CDR2 is YFSETQ. DNA of the CDR3: TGCGCCAGCAGCTCCGACAGGGGTGTCGGGCAGTATTTT. It specifies CASSSDRGVGQYF.

V is TRBV7-8 and J is TRBJ1-1, with D possibly being TRBD1 (5 bases). The CDR3 extends over 13 amino acids. Germline-derived CDR1 and CDR2 are SGHVS and FQNEAQ. Trimming stripped 2 bases from V and 4 bases from J, with 8 bases between. CDR3 sequence: CASSLSDTTEAFF. Here the CDR3 DNA reads TGTGCCAGCAGCTTATCGGACACCACTGAAGCTTTCTTT.

The chain links TRBV5-1 to TRBJ2-5, with D tentatively TRBD1 (8 bases). Per the germline V gene, CDR1 is SGHRS and CDR2 is YFSETQ. V was trimmed by 7 bases and J by 3 bases, leaving 16 bases between them. This CDR3 is built from 14 residues. The CDR3 region has the DNA TGCGCCAGCGCCCCTACAGGGGGGGAAGAGACCCAGTACTTC. Its translation: CASAPTGGEETQYF.

V and J are TRBV28 and TRBJ1-1, with D tentatively TRBD1 (6 bases). This CDR3 is built from 13 residues. The germline V gene has CDR1 MDHEN and CDR2 SYDVKM. Deletions cut 6 bases from V and 1 base from J, with 9 bases between. The CDR3 sequence is CASSPTGNTEAFF. The DNA for the CDR3 is TGTGCCAGCAGCCCGACAGGGAACACTGAAGCTTTCTTT.

This chain links TRBV3-1 (or the pseudogene TRBV3-2) with TRBJ1-5; the match to TRBD1 covers 7 bases. The J segment lost 4 bases and the V segment lost 2 bases, leaving 2 bases of the junction unmatched. The germline CDR1 and CDR2 sequences are LGHDT and YNNKEL (reference sequence). CDR3 size: 14 residues. The CDR3 protein is CASSQQQGNQPQHF. As DNA, the CDR3 is TGTGCCAGCAGCCAACAACAGGGGAATCAGCCCCAGCATTTT.

The chain carries TRBV28 and TRBJ2-7, with D perhaps matching TRBD2 (5 bases). CDR1 is MDHEN, CDR2 SYDVKM, per germline. V shed 3 bases and J shed 7 bases, with 10 bases lying between them. CDR3 length: 12 residues. The CDR3 sequence is CASSFLWEEQYF. As DNA, the CDR3 is TGTGCCAGCAGTTTCCTATGGGAGGAGCAGTACTTC.

J is TRBJ2-3 and V is TRBV5-1, with 7 bases matching TRBD2. CDR3 length: 14 amino acids. Germline V gene lookup returns CDR1 SGHRS and CDR2 YFSETQ. V shed 8 bases, J shed 1 base, and the junction held 7 bases outside the gene matches. The CDR3 DNA is TGCGCCAGTTGGACCGGACTAGGCACAGATACGCAGTATTTT. It is translated as CASWTGLGTDTQYF. The full variable domain, with the rest looked up from reference TRBV5-1 and TRBJ2-3, is KAGVTQTPRYLIKTRGQQVTLSCSPISGHRSVSWYQQTPGQGLQFLFEYFSETQRNKGNFPGRFSGRQFSNSRSEMNVSTLELGDSALYLCASWTGLGTDTQYFGPGTRLTVL.

The V and J genes are TRBV6-5 and TRBJ2-3; 12 bases match TRBD2. This CDR3 spans 15 amino acids. After removal of 6 bases from V and 6 bases from J, the junction contained 7 bases not matched to a gene. Looked up from germline, CDR1 is MNHEY and CDR2 is SVGAGI. CDR3 in amino acids: CASSGLAGPHDTQYF. The CDR3 nucleotides read TGTGCCAGCAGCGGACTAGCGGGGCCCCATGATACGCAGTATTTT.

This sequence joins TRBV15 and TRBJ2-3, with D perhaps matching TRBD2 (6 bases). The V end lost 0 bases, the J end lost 4 bases, and 11 bases lay between the germline ends. The germline CDR1 and CDR2 sequences are LNHNV and YYDKDF (reference sequence). The CDR3 is 15 amino acids. The CDR3 reads CATSREVSGADTQYF. The DNA for the CDR3 is TGTGCCACCAGCAGAGAAGTATCGGGGGCAGATACGCAGTATTTT.

The chain links TRBV19 to TRBJ1-2; 7 positions match TRBD1. With 5 bases clipped from V and 4 bases from J, the junction kept 7 bases outside the gene matches. The CDR3 is 14 residues long. Germline-derived CDR1 and CDR2 are LNHDA and SQIVND (reference sequence). The CDR3 loop reads CASSPTGVFYGYTF. In nucleotides, the CDR3 is TGTGCCAGTAGTCCCACAGGGGTTTTCTATGGCTACACCTTC.

This chain links TRBV5-1 with TRBJ2-4, with unresolved D. This CDR3 is built from 14 residues. V lost 1 base and J 0 bases, leaving 5 bases between the germline ends. Germline CDR1 and CDR2: SGHRS and YFSETQ. CDR3: CASSLTVAKNIQYF. CDR3 sequence (DNA): TGCGCCAGCAGCTTGACTGTAGCCAAAAACATTCAGTACTTC.

This CDR3 reads CASSVTSGGSEQFF. CDR3 DNA: TGTGCCAGCAGCGTAACTAGCGGGGGGTCTGAGCAGTTCTTC. The chain recombines TRBV9 with TRBJ2-1; 12 nucleotides agree with TRBD2. V lost 1 base and J lost 9; bases outside the gene matches: 2. CDR3 length: 14 residues. Looked up from germline, CDR1 is SGDLS and CDR2 is YYNGEE.